The T cell receptor (beta chain) under discussion was sequenced for a study of technical replicates of blood from a handful of donors. The protocol was immunoSEQ multiplex PCR, while the TCRdb copy is restricted to in-frame clones and leaves out a portion. This table has approximately 73,000 clones, around 92% appearing once. The V end was cut by 7 bases, the J end by 5 bases, with 20 bases between. Looked up from germline, CDR1 is LNHDA and CDR2 is SQIVND (reference sequence). The CDR3 covers 15 residues. Sequencing was carried out using T cells isolated from PBMCs. The origin of this receptor is a human donor in good health. V is TRBV19 and J is TRBJ1-1; the D gene is possibly TRBD1 (6 bases). CDR3 DNA sequence: TGTGCCAGTAAGGAGCTAAGGGGGGGAGGAACTGAAGCTTTCTTT. Translated: CASKELRGGGTEAFF. Supplemented by reference TRBV19 and TRBJ1-1, the full variable domain reads DGGITQSPKYLFRKEGQNVTLSCEQNLNHDAMYWYRQDPGQGLRLIYYSQIVNDFQKGDIAEGYSVSREKKESFPLTVTSAQKNPTAFYLCASKELRGGGTEAFFGQGTRLTVV.